This T cell receptor (beta chain) was sequenced in a study of shared clonotypes between healthy human individuals. Looking at the study overall: A few men and a couple of women, aged 18 to 49, were donors. Each donor's CD4 naive and CD4 memory cells filled three plates apiece, CD8 naive two, and CD8 memory one. General study findings and limits: The naive CD4 repertoires of a few donors were compared, and roughly 5.1% of clonotypes were shared.

The study separated CD4+ cells into CD45RA+ naive and CD45RA-negative memory subsets. CDR1 and CDR2 from the germline V gene are MNHEY and SVGAGI. The CDR3 consists of 13 residues. The V end was cut by 8 bases, the J end by 4 bases, with 12 bases between. This clone was picked up one time. Its antigen is unknown. Repertoires were generated with immunoSEQ multiplex PCR, while TCRdb's copy carries only in-frame clones and drops some. This table has approximately 320,000 clones, over 65% appearing once. This clonotype was obtained from a man aged 25-45 years in good health. This rearrangement joins TRBV6-5 to TRBJ1-5; D gene uncertain. Sample: memory CD4+ T cells sorted from blood. Subset denoted: CD45RA-negative fraction. The CDR3 spells CASAQRGNQPQHF. CDR3 sequence (DNA): TGTGCCAGCGCCCAGCGGGGAAATCAGCCCCAGCATTTT.